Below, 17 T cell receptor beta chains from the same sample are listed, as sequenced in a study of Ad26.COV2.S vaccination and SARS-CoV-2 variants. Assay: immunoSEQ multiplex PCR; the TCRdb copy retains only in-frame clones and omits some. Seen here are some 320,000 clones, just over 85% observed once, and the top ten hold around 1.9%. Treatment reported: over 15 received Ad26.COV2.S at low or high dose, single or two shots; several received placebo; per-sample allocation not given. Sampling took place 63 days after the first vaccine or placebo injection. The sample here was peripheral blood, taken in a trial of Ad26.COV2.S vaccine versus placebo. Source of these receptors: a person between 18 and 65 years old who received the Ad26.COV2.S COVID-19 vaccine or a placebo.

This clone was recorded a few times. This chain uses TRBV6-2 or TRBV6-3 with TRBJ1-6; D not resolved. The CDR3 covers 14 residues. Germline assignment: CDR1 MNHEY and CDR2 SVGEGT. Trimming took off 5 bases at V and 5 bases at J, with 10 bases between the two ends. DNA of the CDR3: TGTGCCAGCAGTATAACACCTAATAATTCACCCCTCCACTTT. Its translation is CASSITPNNSPLHF.

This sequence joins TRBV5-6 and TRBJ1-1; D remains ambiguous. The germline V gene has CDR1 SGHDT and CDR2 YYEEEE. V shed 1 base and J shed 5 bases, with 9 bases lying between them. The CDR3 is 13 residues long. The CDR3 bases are TGTGCCAGCAGCTTGTCCCTACGGACTGAAGCTTTCTTT. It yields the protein CASSLSLRTEAFF.

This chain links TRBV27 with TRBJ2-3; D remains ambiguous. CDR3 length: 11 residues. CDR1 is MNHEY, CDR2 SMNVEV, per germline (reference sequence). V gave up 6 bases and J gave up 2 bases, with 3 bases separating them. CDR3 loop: CASRYTDTQYF. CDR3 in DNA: TGTGCCAGCAGATACACAGATACGCAGTATTTT.

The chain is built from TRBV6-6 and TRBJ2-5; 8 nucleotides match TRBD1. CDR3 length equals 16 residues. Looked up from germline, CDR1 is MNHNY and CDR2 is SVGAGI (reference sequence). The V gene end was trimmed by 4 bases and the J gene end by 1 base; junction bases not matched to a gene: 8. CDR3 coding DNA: TGTGCCAGCAGTTTCGGACAGGGATTGCCCCAAGAGACCCAGTACTTC. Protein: CASSFGQGLPQETQYF.

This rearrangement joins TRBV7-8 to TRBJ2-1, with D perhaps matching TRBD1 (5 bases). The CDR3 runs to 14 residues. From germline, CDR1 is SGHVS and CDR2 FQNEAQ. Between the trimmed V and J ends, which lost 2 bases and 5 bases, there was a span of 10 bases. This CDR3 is CASSLISGHNEQFF. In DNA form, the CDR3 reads TGTGCCAGCAGCTTAATATCAGGGCACAATGAGCAGTTCTTC.

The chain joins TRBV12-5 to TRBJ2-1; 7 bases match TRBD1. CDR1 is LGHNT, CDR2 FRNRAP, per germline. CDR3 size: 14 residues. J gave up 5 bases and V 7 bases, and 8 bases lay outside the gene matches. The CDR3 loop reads CASVDRASNNEQFF. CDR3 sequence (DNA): TGTGCTAGTGTTGACAGGGCGAGTAACAATGAGCAGTTCTTC.

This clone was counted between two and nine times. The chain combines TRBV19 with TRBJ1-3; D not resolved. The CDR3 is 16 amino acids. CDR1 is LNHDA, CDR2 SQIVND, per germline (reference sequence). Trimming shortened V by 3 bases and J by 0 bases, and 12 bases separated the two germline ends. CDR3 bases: TGTGCCAGTAGTATCGCTAACGGCCGCTCTGGAAACACCATATATTTT. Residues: CASSIANGRSGNTIYF. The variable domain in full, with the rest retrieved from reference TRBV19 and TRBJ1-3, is DGGITQSPKYLFRKEGQNVTLSCEQNLNHDAMYWYRQDPGQGLRLIYYSQIVNDFQKGDIAEGYSVSREKKESFPLTVTSAQKNPTAFYLCASSIANGRSGNTIYFGEGSWLTVV.

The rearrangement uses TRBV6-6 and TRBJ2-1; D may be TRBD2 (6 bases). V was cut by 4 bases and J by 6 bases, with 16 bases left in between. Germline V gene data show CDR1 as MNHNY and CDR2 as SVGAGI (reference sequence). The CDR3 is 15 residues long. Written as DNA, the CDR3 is TGTGCCAGCAGTTCTCGCTCCGGGGGAGGCAATGAGCAGTTCTTC. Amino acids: CASSSRSGGGNEQFF.

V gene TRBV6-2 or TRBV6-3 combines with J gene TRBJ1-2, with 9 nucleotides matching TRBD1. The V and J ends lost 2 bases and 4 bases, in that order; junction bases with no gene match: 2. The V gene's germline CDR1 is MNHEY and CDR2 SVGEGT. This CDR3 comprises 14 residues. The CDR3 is CASSYADRGYGYTF. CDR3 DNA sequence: TGTGCCAGCAGTTACGCGGACAGGGGCTATGGCTACACCTTC.

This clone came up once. CDR3 in amino acids: CASRPRDYSYEQYF. CDR3 DNA sequence: TGTGCCAGCAGGCCCCGGGACTACTCCTACGAGCAGTACTTC. The rearrangement links TRBV2 to TRBJ2-7, with 7 nucleotides matching TRBD2. The junction had 5 bases not matched to a gene; V was cut back by 6 bases and J by 0 bases. The CDR3 has 14 residues. Germline assignment: CDR1 SNHLY and CDR2 FYNNEI.

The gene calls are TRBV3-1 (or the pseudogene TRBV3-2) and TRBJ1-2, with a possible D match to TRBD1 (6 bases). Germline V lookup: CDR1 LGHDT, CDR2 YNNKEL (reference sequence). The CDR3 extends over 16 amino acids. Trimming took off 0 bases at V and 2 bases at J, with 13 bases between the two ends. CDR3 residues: CASSQEKWRGNYGYTF. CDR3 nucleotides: TGTGCCAGCAGCCAAGAAAAATGGAGGGGGAACTATGGCTACACCTTC.

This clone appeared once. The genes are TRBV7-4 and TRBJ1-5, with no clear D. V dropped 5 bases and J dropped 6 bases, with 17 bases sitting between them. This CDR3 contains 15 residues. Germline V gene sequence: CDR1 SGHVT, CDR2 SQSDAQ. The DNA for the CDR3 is TGTGCCAGCAGCCATTTCCCCCTGGGAAGTCAGCCCCAGCATTTT. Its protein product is CASSHFPLGSQPQHF. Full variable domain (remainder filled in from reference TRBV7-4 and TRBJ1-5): GAGVSQSPRYKVAKRGRDVALRCDSISGHVTLYWYRQTLGQGSEVLTYSQSDAQRDKSGRPSGRFSAERPERSVSTLKIQRTEQGDSAVYLCASSHFPLGSQPQHFGDGTRLSIL.

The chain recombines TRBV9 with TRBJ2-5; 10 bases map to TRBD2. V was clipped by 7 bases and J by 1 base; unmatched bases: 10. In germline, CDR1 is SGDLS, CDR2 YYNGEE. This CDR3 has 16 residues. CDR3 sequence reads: CASSERPSGGQETQYF. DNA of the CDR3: TGTGCCAGCTCCGAGAGGCCTAGCGGGGGCCAAGAGACCCAGTACTTC.

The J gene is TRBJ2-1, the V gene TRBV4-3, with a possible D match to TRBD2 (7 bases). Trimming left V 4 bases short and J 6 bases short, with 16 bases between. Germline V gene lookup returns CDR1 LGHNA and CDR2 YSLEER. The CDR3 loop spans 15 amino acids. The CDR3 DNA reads TGCGCCAGCAGCCGAGGGGGTCTAGCGGTCAATGAGCAGTTCTTC. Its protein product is CASSRGGLAVNEQFF.

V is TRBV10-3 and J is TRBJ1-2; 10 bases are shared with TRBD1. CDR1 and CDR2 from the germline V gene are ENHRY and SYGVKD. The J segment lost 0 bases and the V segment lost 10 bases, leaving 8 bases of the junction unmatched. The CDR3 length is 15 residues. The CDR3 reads CATTTGGLANYGYTF. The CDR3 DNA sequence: TGTGCCACTACGACAGGGGGCCTGGCTAACTATGGCTACACCTTC.

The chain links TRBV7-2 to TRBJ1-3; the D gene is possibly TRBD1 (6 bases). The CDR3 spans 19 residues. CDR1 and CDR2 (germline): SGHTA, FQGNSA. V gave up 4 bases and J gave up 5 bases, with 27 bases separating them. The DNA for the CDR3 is TGTGCCAGCAGCTCCGAAAAAAGGGAAGGGGGGCGAGGGAGAAACACCATATATTTT. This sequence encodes CASSSEKREGGRGRNTIYF.

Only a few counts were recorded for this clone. CDR3 in DNA: TGTGCCAGCAGCTTGGTCGCGAATTCACCCCTCCACTTT. It codes for CASSLVANSPLHF. This sequence joins TRBV11-3 and TRBJ1-6, with unresolved D. V shed 3 bases and J shed 7 bases, with 7 bases lying between them. This CDR3 has 13 residues. Germline CDR1 is SGHNT and CDR2 is YENEEA.